These T cell receptor beta chains were read from a single sample in a study of blood T cell repertoires in COVID-19. Data came from immunoSEQ multiplex PCR; TCRdb stores just in-frame clones and leaves some out. This sample has 90,000 to 150,000 clones, with 80% to 90% found just once. Sequencing was done on a sample of peripheral blood. The receptors were gathered from a human donor in a cohort sampled during active COVID-19. Both conserved end residues are part of each CDR3. Each record gives: V gene, clone size, J gene, D gene, CDR3 DNA, CDR3 protein. The D gene is left open where the match is weak. Clone size is stated in some rows and not others, as once, few, many or a class when expanded.

v_call: TRBV3-1/TRBV3-2
clone_size: NA
j_call: TRBJ2-1
d_call: NA
cdr3_nt: TGTGCCAGCAGCCACTCCGGGACTTACGTCCATAATGAGCAGTTCTTC
cdr3_aa: CASSHSGTYVHNEQFF

v_call: TRBV4-3
clone_size: NA
j_call: TRBJ2-7
d_call: NA
cdr3_nt: TGCGCCAGCAGCCCAACCAGGGGCCAACCTGGCGAGCAGTACTTC
cdr3_aa: CASSPTRGQPGEQYF

v_call: TRBV2
clone_size: few
j_call: TRBJ2-7
d_call: NA
cdr3_nt: TGTGCCAGCAGGGGAGCCTACGAGCAGTACTTC
cdr3_aa: CASRGAYEQYF

v_call: TRBV10-2
clone_size: NA
j_call: TRBJ2-2
d_call: NA
cdr3_nt: TGCGCCAGCAGTGAAACAGGGAACACCGGGGAGCTGTTTTTT
cdr3_aa: CASSETGNTGELFF

v_call: TRBV6-5
clone_size: NA
j_call: TRBJ1-1
d_call: NA
cdr3_nt: TGTGCCAGCACCCTCCTACAGGGAAACACTGAAGCTTTCTTT
cdr3_aa: CASTLLQGNTEAFF

v_call: TRBV10-1
clone_size: NA
j_call: TRBJ2-7
d_call: NA
cdr3_nt: TGCGCCAGCAGTGACAAGGGGTACGAGCAGTACTTC
cdr3_aa: CASSDKGYEQYF

v_call: TRBV9
clone_size: NA
j_call: TRBJ2-1
d_call: TRBD1
cdr3_nt: TGTGCCAGCAGCCAGGGACAGGGGGGCAATGAGCAGTTCTTC
cdr3_aa: CASSQGQGGNEQFF

v_call: TRBV4-1
clone_size: few
j_call: TRBJ1-3
d_call: NA
cdr3_nt: TGCGCCAGCAGCCAAGATCTAAGAGTCGGAGTAGACACCATATATTTT
cdr3_aa: CASSQDLRVGVDTIYF

v_call: TRBV7-6
clone_size: NA
j_call: TRBJ2-7
d_call: NA
cdr3_nt: TGTGCCAGCAGCAACGGGGGATACGAGCAGTACTTC
cdr3_aa: CASSNGGYEQYF

v_call: TRBV6-6
clone_size: NA
j_call: TRBJ1-4
d_call: NA
cdr3_nt: TGTGCCAGCTGGGGGGGGGCAACTAATGAAAAACTGTTTTTT
cdr3_aa: CASWGGATNEKLFF

v_call: TRBV5-5
clone_size: few
j_call: TRBJ1-2
d_call: TRBD1
cdr3_nt: TGTGCCAGCAGCCTTGGACAGGCTAACTATGGCTACACCTTC
cdr3_aa: CASSLGQANYGYTF

v_call: TRBV2
clone_size: NA
j_call: TRBJ2-1
d_call: TRBD1
cdr3_nt: TGTGCCAGCAGGGACAGGGGGAGATACAATGAGCAGTTCTTC
cdr3_aa: CASRDRGRYNEQFF

v_call: TRBV19
clone_size: once
j_call: TRBJ1-5
d_call: NA
cdr3_nt: TGTGCCAGTAGTCCTAACAGGGTTAGTAGCAATCAGCCCCAGCATTTT
cdr3_aa: CASSPNRVSSNQPQHF

v_call: TRBV19
clone_size: NA
j_call: TRBJ1-5
d_call: NA
cdr3_nt: TGTGCCAGTAGTATCCCCCCCTTCCCAAGGGGAACAAGCAATCAGCCCCAGCATTTT
cdr3_aa: CASSIPPFPRGTSNQPQHF

v_call: TRBV15
clone_size: NA
j_call: TRBJ2-5
d_call: NA
cdr3_nt: TGTGCCACCAGCAGAGATCGGGCACTAGCAGAAGAGACCCAGTACTTC
cdr3_aa: CATSRDRALAEETQYF

v_call: TRBV7-9
clone_size: NA
j_call: TRBJ1-6
d_call: NA
cdr3_nt: TGTGCCACCAGGGACAAATACTATAATTCACCCCTCCACTTT
cdr3_aa: CATRDKYYNSPLHF

v_call: TRBV5-1
clone_size: NA
j_call: TRBJ2-3
d_call: TRBD1
cdr3_nt: TGCGCCAGCAGCTTGGTTATTACAGGGGTGGGAACAGATACGCAGTATTTT
cdr3_aa: CASSLVITGVGTDTQYF

v_call: TRBV6-1
clone_size: few
j_call: TRBJ2-1
d_call: TRBD2
cdr3_nt: TGTGCCAGCAGTGAAAGGGCTAGCGGCTCCTACAATGAGCAGTTCTTC
cdr3_aa: CASSERASGSYNEQFF

v_call: TRBV7-2
clone_size: NA
j_call: TRBJ2-7
d_call: TRBD2
cdr3_nt: TGTGCCAGCAGCCCAACTAGCGGGGGGGCCGGCGAGCAGTACTTC
cdr3_aa: CASSPTSGGAGEQYF

v_call: TRBV13
clone_size: NA
j_call: TRBJ1-1
d_call: NA
cdr3_nt: TGTGCCAGCAGCCCTCCTCTGGGGAGGAACACTGAAGCTTTCTTT
cdr3_aa: CASSPPLGRNTEAFF

v_call: TRBV27
clone_size: NA
j_call: TRBJ1-1
d_call: TRBD1
cdr3_nt: TGTGCCAGCAGTCAAATGGGGACAGGGCACACTGAAGCTTTCTTT
cdr3_aa: CASSQMGTGHTEAFF

v_call: TRBV3-1/TRBV3-2
clone_size: few
j_call: TRBJ1-5
d_call: TRBD1
cdr3_nt: TGTGCCAGCAGCCCGACAGGGGGCAGCCAGCCCCAGCATTTT
cdr3_aa: CASSPTGGSQPQHF

v_call: TRBV6-2/TRBV6-3
clone_size: NA
j_call: TRBJ2-7
d_call: TRBD2
cdr3_nt: TGTGCCAGCAGTTACCCGGCCCCGGGACTACCCACCTACGAGCAGTACTTC
cdr3_aa: CASSYPAPGLPTYEQYF

v_call: TRBV5-1
clone_size: once
j_call: TRBJ2-7
d_call: TRBD1
cdr3_nt: TGCGCCAGCAGCTTGGGAGATGACAGGGTCCACGAGCAGTACTTC
cdr3_aa: CASSLGDDRVHEQYF

v_call: TRBV29-1
clone_size: NA
j_call: TRBJ1-1
d_call: NA
cdr3_nt: TGCAGCGTCGTCCCTGACACTGAAGCTTTCTTT
cdr3_aa: CSVVPDTEAFF

v_call: TRBV28
clone_size: few
j_call: TRBJ1-5
d_call: NA
cdr3_nt: TGTGCCAGCAGTTCTGCCAGGGGCAATCAGCCCCAGCATTTT
cdr3_aa: CASSSARGNQPQHF

v_call: TRBV10-3
clone_size: NA
j_call: TRBJ2-7
d_call: NA
cdr3_nt: TGTGCCATCAGTGAGTGGGGGGGGCAGGGATCCTACGAGCAGTACTTC
cdr3_aa: CAISEWGGQGSYEQYF

v_call: TRBV4-3
clone_size: once
j_call: TRBJ1-1
d_call: TRBD1
cdr3_nt: TGCGCCAGCAGCCTAGCTGGGGGACAGGTATACACTGAAGCTTTCTTT
cdr3_aa: CASSLAGGQVYTEAFF

v_call: TRBV7-9
clone_size: once
j_call: TRBJ2-1
d_call: NA
cdr3_nt: TGTGCCAGCAGCTCAACGGGACAATCCTACAATGAGCAGTTCTTC
cdr3_aa: CASSSTGQSYNEQFF

v_call: TRBV7-9
clone_size: NA
j_call: TRBJ1-4
d_call: TRBD1
cdr3_nt: TGTGCCAGCAGCTTGGATCAGGGGGCATGGGGTGAAAAACTGTTTTTT
cdr3_aa: CASSLDQGAWGEKLFF

v_call: TRBV5-1
clone_size: NA
j_call: TRBJ1-1
d_call: TRBD1
cdr3_nt: TGCGCCAGCAGCCCAAGACAGGGGGCCTCTGAAGCTTTCTTT
cdr3_aa: CASSPRQGASEAFF

v_call: TRBV21-1
clone_size: NA
j_call: TRBJ2-1
d_call: NA
cdr3_nt: TGTGCCAGCCGAACCTCTCTCATCCAGCGTTCCTACAATGAGCAGTTCTTC
cdr3_aa: CASRTSLIQRSYNEQFF

v_call: TRBV20-1
clone_size: NA
j_call: TRBJ1-1
d_call: TRBD1
cdr3_nt: TGCAGTGCTAGTCCCCTAGACAGGGCCGGAGATACTGAAGCTTTCTTT
cdr3_aa: CSASPLDRAGDTEAFF

v_call: TRBV6-2/TRBV6-3
clone_size: NA
j_call: TRBJ1-5
d_call: NA
cdr3_nt: TGTGCCAGCAGTTCCGAAGGAGGCCCCAATCAGCCCCAGCATTTT
cdr3_aa: CASSSEGGPNQPQHF

v_call: TRBV11-3
clone_size: NA
j_call: TRBJ1-6
d_call: TRBD1
cdr3_nt: TGTGCCAGCACCCTGACAGGGGAATCCTATAATTCACCCCTCCACTTT
cdr3_aa: CASTLTGESYNSPLHF

v_call: TRBV7-8
clone_size: few
j_call: TRBJ2-7
d_call: TRBD2
cdr3_nt: TGTGCCAGCAGCTTGCTAGCGGGGACGACCTACGAGCAGTACTTC
cdr3_aa: CASSLLAGTTYEQYF

v_call: TRBV24-1
clone_size: once
j_call: TRBJ2-2
d_call: TRBD2
cdr3_nt: TGTGCCACCAGTGACCTGCTAGCGGGGGGCCTCGCCGGGGAGCTGTTTTTT
cdr3_aa: CATSDLLAGGLAGELFF

v_call: TRBV19
clone_size: NA
j_call: TRBJ1-2
d_call: TRBD1
cdr3_nt: TGTGCCAGTAGTATACGGACAGGGCCTAACTATGGCTACACCTTC
cdr3_aa: CASSIRTGPNYGYTF

v_call: TRBV6-5
clone_size: NA
j_call: TRBJ1-5
d_call: TRBD1
cdr3_nt: TGTGCCAGCATAAGGACAGGGGGCAATCAGCCCCAGCATTTT
cdr3_aa: CASIRTGGNQPQHF

v_call: TRBV19
clone_size: NA
j_call: TRBJ2-5
d_call: TRBD2
cdr3_nt: TGTGCCAGTAGTGCCCTGGGGGGGGAGACCCAGTACTTC
cdr3_aa: CASSALGGETQYF

v_call: TRBV19
clone_size: NA
j_call: TRBJ2-7
d_call: TRBD2
cdr3_nt: TGTGCCAGTAGCCAGCGGGGGGCCTACGAGCAGTACTTC
cdr3_aa: CASSQRGAYEQYF

v_call: TRBV19
clone_size: NA
j_call: TRBJ1-5
d_call: NA
cdr3_nt: TGTGCCAGTAGTGGACATCATCAGCCCCAGCATTTT
cdr3_aa: CASSGHHQPQHF

v_call: TRBV27
clone_size: NA
j_call: TRBJ2-7
d_call: TRBD1
cdr3_nt: TGTGCCAGCAGCGATGGGACAGGGGGATCAAACGAGCAGTACTTC
cdr3_aa: CASSDGTGGSNEQYF

v_call: TRBV7-2
clone_size: NA
j_call: TRBJ2-3
d_call: NA
cdr3_nt: TGTGCCAGCAGCTACGCGGTTAGCACAGATACGCAGTATTTT
cdr3_aa: CASSYAVSTDTQYF

v_call: TRBV6-6
clone_size: NA
j_call: TRBJ1-4
d_call: NA
cdr3_nt: TGTGCCAGCAGCCCCCGAGGGGAAAAACTGTTTTTT
cdr3_aa: CASSPRGEKLFF

v_call: TRBV4-1
clone_size: NA
j_call: TRBJ1-1
d_call: NA
cdr3_nt: TGCGCCAGCAGCCAAGTAACAGGGCTGAACACTGAAGCTTTCTTT
cdr3_aa: CASSQVTGLNTEAFF

v_call: TRBV5-1
clone_size: NA
j_call: TRBJ2-2
d_call: TRBD1
cdr3_nt: TGCGCCAGCAGCTTGGCCGGGACAGGGGGCACCACCGGGGAGCTGTTTTTT
cdr3_aa: CASSLAGTGGTTGELFF

v_call: TRBV6-5
clone_size: NA
j_call: TRBJ2-3
d_call: NA
cdr3_nt: TGTGCCAGCAGTTACTTACAGGGCTCTACGCAGTATTTT
cdr3_aa: CASSYLQGSTQYF

v_call: TRBV6-1
clone_size: NA
j_call: TRBJ2-1
d_call: NA
cdr3_nt: TGTGCCAGCAGTGAATTGAGGGCAAATGAGCAGTTCTTC
cdr3_aa: CASSELRANEQFF

v_call: TRBV2
clone_size: once
j_call: TRBJ2-3
d_call: TRBD2
cdr3_nt: TGTGCCAGCAGTGCCCGGACTAGCGGGAGGGCGGATACGCAGTATTTT
cdr3_aa: CASSARTSGRADTQYF

v_call: TRBV1
clone_size: NA
j_call: TRBJ2-7
d_call: NA
cdr3_nt: TGCACCAGGATCTTAGGGGGCAGCGAGCAGTACTTC
cdr3_aa: CTRILGGSEQYF

v_call: TRBV7-9
clone_size: NA
j_call: TRBJ2-2
d_call: NA
cdr3_nt: TGTGCCAGCAGCTTCAGGCTAGGGGAGCTGTTTTTT
cdr3_aa: CASSFRLGELFF

v_call: TRBV6-5
clone_size: NA
j_call: TRBJ2-2
d_call: NA
cdr3_nt: TGTGCCAGCAAGGCAGGGAAGACCGGGGAGCTGTTTTTT
cdr3_aa: CASKAGKTGELFF